Following are 8 T cell receptor beta chains from one sample sequenced in a study of T cells of healthy individuals. TCRdb analysed the 5' RACE reads with MiXCR anew, one entry per CDR3 protein. The sample carries 63,000 or so distinct CDR3 sequences, roughly 15% recorded once. The receptor source for this set is a human donor in good health.

The V call is TRBV6-6, the J call TRBJ2-5; 7 nucleotides line up with TRBD1. The trim removed 10 bases at V and 2 bases at J, leaving 13 bases unmatched. The CDR3 is 15 amino acids. Looked up from germline, CDR1 is MNHNY and CDR2 is SVGAGI (reference sequence). Here the CDR3 DNA reads TGTGCCACGCGTACCCTCCAGGGGGATCAAGAGACCCAGTACTTC. It is translated as CATRTLQGDQETQYF.

The sample holds many counts of this clonotype. V and J are TRBV3-1 and TRBJ1-1, with unresolved D. Germline V gene data show CDR1 as LGHDT and CDR2 as YNNKEL (reference sequence). V was clipped by 0 bases and J by 0 bases, with 5 bases between them. The CDR3 totals 14 residues. The CDR3 bases are TGTGCCAGCAGCCAAGATCGCATGAACACTGAAGCTTTCTTT. The encoded protein is CASSQDRMNTEAFF.

This clonotype was found many times. V usage is TRBV2 and J usage is TRBJ1-6; the D gene is possibly TRBD1 (6 bases). The V and J ends lost 5 bases and 7 bases respectively, with 18 bases between them. This CDR3 has 16 residues. CDR1 is SNHLY, CDR2 FYNNEI, per germline. CDR3 bases: TGTGCCAGCAGTTGGTCCCTAACAGGGCCCAATTCACCCCTCCACTTT. This sequence encodes CASSWSLTGPNSPLHF. The full variable domain, rest sourced from reference TRBV2 and TRBJ1-6, is EPEVTQTPSHQVTQMGQEVILRCVPISNHLYFYWYRQILGQKVEFLVSFYNNEISEKSEIFDDQFSVERPDGSNFTLKIRSTKLEDSAMYFCASSWSLTGPNSPLHFGNGTRLTVT.

This clonotype was observed many times. The chain has TRBV12-5 and TRBJ1-6, with 10 bases that match TRBD1. V was pared by 0 bases and J by 8 bases, with 7 bases of the junction left unmatched. The CDR3 runs 17 residues. CDR1 is LGHNT, CDR2 FRNRAP, per germline. The CDR3 protein is CASGLVRGTGVDSPLHF. The CDR3 DNA sequence: TGTGCTAGTGGTTTGGTACGTGGGACAGGGGTAGATTCACCCCTCCACTTT.

The chain employs TRBV27 and TRBJ2-7; 13 bases agree with TRBD2. V lost 5 bases to trimming and J lost 0 bases; unmatched junction nucleotides: 13. The germline gives CDR1 MNHEY, CDR2 SMNVEV (reference sequence). This CDR3 is 19 amino acids long. In DNA, the CDR3 is TGTGCCAGCAGTATGGGTACTAGCGGGGGGGCTCGTGACTCCTACGAGCAGTACTTC. Encoded protein: CASSMGTSGGARDSYEQYF.

The rearrangement links TRBV20-1 to TRBJ2-3; D is ambiguous. The CDR3 contains 12 residues. V shed 7 bases and J shed 0 bases, with 8 bases lying between them. From germline, CDR1 is DFQATT and CDR2 SNEGSKA (reference sequence). CDR3 DNA: TGCAGTGTGGGCAAAAGCACAGATACGCAGTATTTT. It specifies CSVGKSTDTQYF.

This clonotype occurred many times. The gene calls are TRBV6-2 or TRBV6-3 and TRBJ2-3; TRBD1 is a possible D gene (6 bases). The CDR3 loop spans 14 amino acids. V lost 6 bases to trimming and J lost 2 bases, with 12 bases between them. CDR1 is MNHEY, CDR2 SVGEGT, per germline. CDR3 DNA: TGTGCCAGCAGCTACAGGGAAGTCACAGATACGCAGTATTTT. Translated: CASSYREVTDTQYF.

The chain is built from TRBV6-5 and TRBJ2-5, with a tentative D call TRBD2 (6 bases). Trimming stripped 1 base from V and 3 bases from J, with 24 bases between. This CDR3 has 19 residues. Germline loops: CDR1 MNHEY, CDR2 SVGAGI. CDR3 residues: CASSYFGEETPDLKETQYF. As DNA, the CDR3 is TGTGCCAGCAGTTACTTCGGGGAGGAGACCCCCGACCTAAAAGAGACCCAGTACTTC.